This is a list of T cell receptor beta chains from one sample in a study of shared T cell receptors in the human thymus. Libraries were prepared by immunoSEQ multiplex PCR; TCRdb keeps only in-frame clonotypes and omits some of them. This sample has approximately 400,000 clones, with roughly 94% found just once. The sample was thymocytes. Source of these receptors: a human donor. The CDR3 runs from the conserved cysteine through the conserved F or W. The order of the fields is V gene, clone size, D gene, J gene, CDR3 DNA, CDR3 protein. D genes are given only for firm matches. Only some rows state a clone size, as once, few, many or a class for expanded clones.

>TRBV11-3|.|.|TRBJ2-1
TGTGCCAGCAGCAAGGGGCGTGGTCAAAGGAGCTCCTACAATGAGCAGTTCTTC
CASSKGRGQRSSYNEQFF
>TRBV14|.|.|TRBJ2-1
TGTGCCAGCAGCCAAGTCCTCTATCATGAGCAGTTCTTC
CASSQVLYHEQFF
>TRBV6-5|few|.|TRBJ1-2
TGTGCCAGCAGTTCCTCCCTCCTCGGGGCGAACTATGGCTACACCTTC
CASSSSLLGANYGYTF
>TRBV29-1|once|TRBD2|TRBJ2-1
TGCAGCGTTGAAGATCTTAAAATAGCGGGAGGGCCCTGTGAGCAGTTCTTC
CSVEDLKIAGGPCEQFF
>TRBV7-3|.|TRBD1|TRBJ2-7
TGTGCCAGCAGCCGGTCGGGGACAGGGACCTACGAGCAGTACTTC
CASSRSGTGTYEQYF
>TRBV30|.|.|TRBJ2-7
TGTGCCGCAACCCGGACCAGGTATCACGAGCAGTACTTC
CAATRTRYHEQYF
>TRBV7-2|.|.|TRBJ2-5
TGTGCCAGCAGCATCCAAGAGACCCAGTACTTC
CASSIQETQYF
>TRBV5-6|.|.|TRBJ2-6
TGTGCCAGCAGTTCTGGGCAAGGGACCAACGTCCTGACTTTC
CASSSGQGTNVLTF
>TRBV7-3|.|.|TRBJ2-1
TGTGCCAGCAGCCCCCTCGTAACGACAGTGACAGAGCAGTTCTTC
CASSPLVTTVTEQFF
>TRBV11-3|.|TRBD1|TRBJ1-2
TGTGCCAGCAGCCTACAGGGGCCCTCGGACTATGGCTACACCTTC
CASSLQGPSDYGYTF
>TRBV11-2|.|.|TRBJ1-4
TGTGCCAGCAGCTTAGACCCGCGCGAAGGGAATGAAAAACTGTTTTTT
CASSLDPREGNEKLFF
>TRBV7-2|.|TRBD1|TRBJ1-5
TGTGCCAGCAGCCGGGCCGGGACAGGCCAAGGTCAGCCCCAGCATTTT
CASSRAGTGQGQPQHF
>TRBV6-6|once|.|TRBJ1-4
TGTGCCAGCTCGCGGGGGAATGAAAAACTGTTTTTT
CASSRGNEKLFF
>TRBV9|.|TRBD1|TRBJ1-1
TGTGCCAGCAGCGTTTTAGGGACAGGGACTACGAACACTGAAGCTTTCTTT
CASSVLGTGTTNTEAFF
>TRBV28|.|TRBD1|TRBJ2-7
TGTGCCAGCGGAAGCCACTGTGACTCCCACAGGGGGCGAACCTACGAGCAGTACTTC
CASGSHCDSHRGRTYEQYF
>TRBV13|.|.|TRBJ2-3
TGTGCCAGCAGCCCAGGAGATAGGTTGCTGTATTTT
CASSPGDRLLYF
>TRBV6-1|.|TRBD1|TRBJ1-5
TGTGCCAGCAGTAAAAGGGACAGGGAAAATCAGCCCCAGCATTTT
CASSKRDRENQPQHF
>TRBV7-2|.|.|TRBJ2-1
TGTGCCAGCAGCCGAGGGACGGACAATGAGCAGTTCTTC
CASSRGTDNEQFF
>TRBV28|.|.|TRBJ2-7
TGTGCCAGCAGTTTTGGCGGCAGCTCCTACGAGCAGTACTTC
CASSFGGSSYEQYF
>TRBV5-1|.|TRBD2|TRBJ2-3
TGCGCCAGCAGCGACCGACTAGCGGGAGGGCCGGGGGATACGCAGTATTTT
CASSDRLAGGPGDTQYF
>TRBV27|.|TRBD1|TRBJ1-1
TGTGCCAGCATTAAAGGGGGCCGGGGAGAGCCTGAAGCTTTCTTT
CASIKGGRGEPEAFF
>TRBV19|.|.|TRBJ1-5
TGTGCCAGTAGTATAGGGGAGGGTGCCGACAATCAGCCCCAGCATTTT
CASSIGEGADNQPQHF
>TRBV6-1|.|.|TRBJ1-2
TGTGCCACCCGGACAGTCTGGTCGAGTGGCTACACCTTC
CATRTVWSSGYTF
>TRBV25-1|.|.|TRBJ2-1
TGTGCCAGCAGAGACTATAGCGGCCCGAATGAGCAGTTCTTC
CASRDYSGPNEQFF
>TRBV11-2|.|.|TRBJ2-2
TGTGCCAGCAGCTTAGCGTGCGACAACGTCACCGGGGAGCTGTTTTTT
CASSLACDNVTGELFF
>TRBV10-3|.|.|TRBJ1-3
TGTGCCATCAGTGAGTCGACAGCGTTCGGGTTTGGCTCTGGAAACACCATATATTTT
CAISESTAFGFGSGNTIYF
>TRBV6-1|.|TRBD1|TRBJ2-7
TGTGCCAGCAGTGTCCCCCGGGACAGCGACAACGAGCAGTACTTC
CASSVPRDSDNEQYF
>TRBV19|.|.|TRBJ2-3
TGTGCCAGTAGCACAGGGAACCGAGCAGATACGCAGTATTTT
CASSTGNRADTQYF
>TRBV27|.|.|TRBJ2-3
TGTGCCAGCAGTTTGGGACAGGGTATCGCGGGAGGGGGCACAGATACGCAGTATTTT
CASSLGQGIAGGGTDTQYF
>TRBV5-1|.|.|TRBJ1-4
TGCGCCAGCAGACACAGGGCGGTAGCCGAAAAACTGTTTTTT
CASRHRAVAEKLFF
>TRBV7-7|.|TRBD1|TRBJ2-3
TGTGCCAGCAGCCGAGACAGGGCCCGGGGCACAGATACGCAGTATTTT
CASSRDRARGTDTQYF